This T cell receptor beta chain was recovered during a study of neoadjuvant anti-PD-1 for oral cavity cancer (dated by TCRdb to the early 2020s). Regarding the complete study: Before undergoing curative-intent surgical resection, most patients got three to four biweekly nivolumab doses at 3 mg/kg. Patients without progression received a fourth nivolumab dose around day 43 and underwent definitive surgical resection on days 50-56. Under RECIST 1.1, patients with complete response, partial response or stable disease were classed as responders, and patients with progression were classed as non-responders. The parent correlative cohort included approximately 13 patients, with a 33% response rate. Here is what the overall study found, with its caveats: TCR analyses included only a few patients per response group, and the authors called for larger cohorts for validation. Greater tumor shrinkage was correlated with larger post-treatment sizes of preexisting intratumoral clones, suggesting that expansion of preexisting clones contributed to response. Higher pretreatment blood Treg/Th17 ratios correlated with both higher pretreatment blood TCRbeta clonality and lower post-treatment tumor TCRbeta clonality.

For survey sequencing, tumor libraries mostly used roughly 4.8 ug of input genomic DNA, with two replicates for each sample. TCRbeta libraries were prepared with the immunoSEQ hsTCRbeta kit according to the manufacturer's instructions. The completed libraries were mixed into a single pool at 3 nM, then sequenced with an Illumina NovaSeq 6000 S4 flow cell. From the authors' description of their analysis: Raw data preprocessing and quality control were performed with the immunoSEQ Analyzer. The analysis was limited to productive rearrangements, and each clonotype was defined by a unique CDR3 amino acid sequence. Using the R package tcR, the researchers computed the Gini-Simpson index as their estimate of repertoire clonality. Gini indices were compared with Student's t test, and associations with tumor size change were assessed by Pearson correlation. Here the immuneACCESS table is served through TCRdb, limited to in-frame sequences with V and J called. Missing clones are a known gap in these copies; in checked studies unresolved V genes cover under half, and the rest lacks a known reason. V and J calls and clone size are copied from that table; D and trimming were computed from the DNA. The sample table records fewer than 11,000 clones; around 65% of these occur just once. The ten most abundant clones make up approximately 8.1% of the sample.

As to this clone: The clone's antigen remains unknown. No much larger clone exists at a distance of one base, and base qualities are not known.

In the paper's terms, the time point label means: after neoadjuvant nivolumab, at surgical resection. Patients were newly diagnosed with stage II-IVA oral cavity squamous cell carcinoma and had received no prior systemic or radiation treatment. The cohort consisted of patients with HPV-negative, locally advanced oral cavity squamous cell carcinoma. The samples were obtained from a longitudinal correlative study of a single-arm phase II trial testing neoadjuvant nivolumab in oral cavity squamous cell carcinoma. Subject-matched pre- and post-treatment PBMCs and tumors from three responders and three non-responders were subjected to genomic DNA-based TCRbeta sequencing. For tumor tissue, genomic DNA extraction relied on the Maxwell RSC DNA from Tissue kit. From cysteine to phenylalanine, the CDR3 is 15 amino acids long. The read is trimmed to its CDR3 DNA, 45 bases read in frame from base 1. The germline V gene (reference sequence) gives CDR1 as MNHEY and CDR2 as SMNVEV. Relative to germline, V is missing 3 bases and J is missing 13 bases, with 6 bases of the junction outside any gene match.

This receptor was identified in a person aged 40 to 85 with oral cavity squamous cell carcinoma. Recombination joined TRBV27 with TRBJ2-1, and TRBD2 matches 16 of the central bases. The sample in question was tumor tissue, obtained after nivolumab (anti-PD-1) treatment. The CDR3 protein is CASSFGTSGGAVQFF. The DNA sequence is as follows: TGTGCCAGCAGTTTTGGGACTAGCGGGGGGGCCGTACAGTTCTTC.